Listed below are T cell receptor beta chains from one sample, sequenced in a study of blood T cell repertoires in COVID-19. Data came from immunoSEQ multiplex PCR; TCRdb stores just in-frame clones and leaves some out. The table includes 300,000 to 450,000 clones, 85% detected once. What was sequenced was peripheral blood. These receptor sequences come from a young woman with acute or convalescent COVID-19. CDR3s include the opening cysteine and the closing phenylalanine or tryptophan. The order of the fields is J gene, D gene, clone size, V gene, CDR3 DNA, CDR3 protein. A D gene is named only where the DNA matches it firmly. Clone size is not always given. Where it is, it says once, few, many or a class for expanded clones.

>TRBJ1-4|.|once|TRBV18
TGTGCCAGCTCACCACGGGACACCGAAAAACTGTTTTTT
CASSPRDTEKLFF
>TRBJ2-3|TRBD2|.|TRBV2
TGTGCCAGCAGTTTTGGACTAGCCGGGCGTACGCAGTATTTT
CASSFGLAGRTQYF
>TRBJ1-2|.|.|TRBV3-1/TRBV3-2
TGTGCCAGCAGCCTTAACGGGGTGGATGGCTACACCTTC
CASSLNGVDGYTF
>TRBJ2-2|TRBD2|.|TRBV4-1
TGCGCCAGCAGCCAAGAGGGTGCTAGCGGGAACACCGGGGAGCTGTTTTTT
CASSQEGASGNTGELFF
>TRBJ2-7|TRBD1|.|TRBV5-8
TGTGCCAGCACCCGGGACAGGCCCATCTCCTACGAGCAGTACTTC
CASTRDRPISYEQYF
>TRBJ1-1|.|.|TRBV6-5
TGTGCCAGCAGTCGGGGGACTCGTGAAGCTTTCTTT
CASSRGTREAFF
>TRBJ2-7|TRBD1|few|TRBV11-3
TGTGCCAGCAGCCTAAGACAGGGAATTGACTACGAGCAGTACTTC
CASSLRQGIDYEQYF
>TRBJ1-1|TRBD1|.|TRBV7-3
TGTGCCAGCAGGAGGAGACAGGGGCTGAACACTGAAGCTTTCTTT
CASRRRQGLNTEAFF
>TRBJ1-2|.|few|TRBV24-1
TGTGCCACCAACAGATCCGTTCACTATGGCTACACCTTC
CATNRSVHYGYTF
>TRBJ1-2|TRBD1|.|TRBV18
TGTGCCAGCTCTCGCCTCGTTCCGGGACAGGGTGCCTATGGCTACACCTTC
CASSRLVPGQGAYGYTF
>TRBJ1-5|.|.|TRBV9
TGTGCCAGCAGCGTAGATGGACAGACACATCAGCCCCAGCATTTT
CASSVDGQTHQPQHF
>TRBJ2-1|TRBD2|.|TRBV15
TGTGCCACCAGCAGATCCCGGACTAGCTCCTACAATGAGCAGTTCTTC
CATSRSRTSSYNEQFF
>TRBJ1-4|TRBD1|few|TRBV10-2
TGCGCCAGCAGCCTCCAGGGGGAAGATGAAAAACTGTTTTTT
CASSLQGEDEKLFF
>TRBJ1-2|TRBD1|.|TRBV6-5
TGTGCCAGCAGCCGGGGACAGGACTATGGCTACACCTTC
CASSRGQDYGYTF
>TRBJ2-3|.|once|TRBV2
TGTGCCAGCAGTGAGGAGGATCCTAGCACAGATACGCAGTATTTT
CASSEEDPSTDTQYF
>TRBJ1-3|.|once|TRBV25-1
TGTGCCAGCAGCGACAGCCTCGCCGGAAACACCATATATTTT
CASSDSLAGNTIYF
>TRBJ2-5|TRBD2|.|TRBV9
TGTGCCAGCAGCGACCCCTTAGCGGGGGGGCCCGGAGAGACCCAGTACTTC
CASSDPLAGGPGETQYF
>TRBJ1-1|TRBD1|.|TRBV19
TGTGCCAGTAGTATCAAGACAGGGCCATTGAACACTGAAGCTTTCTTT
CASSIKTGPLNTEAFF
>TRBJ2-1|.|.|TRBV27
TGTGCCAGCAGACCCTTACGGGACTTCAATGAGCAGTTCTTC
CASRPLRDFNEQFF
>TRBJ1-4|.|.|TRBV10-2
TGCGCCAGCAGTGTGGATCAGGCGTCCCCAACTAATGAAAAACTGTTTTTT
CASSVDQASPTNEKLFF
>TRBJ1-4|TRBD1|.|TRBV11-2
TGTGCCAGCAGCTTAGTGACAGGGAATGAAAAACTGTTTTTT
CASSLVTGNEKLFF
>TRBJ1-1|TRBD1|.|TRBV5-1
TGCGCCAGCAGCGGACACAGGGGCACTGAAGCTTTCTTT
CASSGHRGTEAFF
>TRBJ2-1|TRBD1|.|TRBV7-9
TGTGCCAGCAGCTCTACCGGGACAGGGCTCTCCTACAATGAGCAGTTCTTC
CASSSTGTGLSYNEQFF
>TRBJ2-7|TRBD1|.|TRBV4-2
TGTGCCAGCAGCCAGGACAGGGAATACTACGAGCAGTACTTC
CASSQDREYYEQYF
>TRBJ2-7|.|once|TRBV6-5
TGTGCCAGCAGTTATACCAGGGACGAGCAGTACTTC
CASSYTRDEQYF
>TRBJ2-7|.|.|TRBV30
TGTGCCTGGGGGACGGGAAGTTACGAGCAGTACTTC
CAWGTGSYEQYF
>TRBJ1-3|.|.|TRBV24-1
TGTGCCACCAGTGATTTTAGAAACACCATATATTTT
CATSDFRNTIYF
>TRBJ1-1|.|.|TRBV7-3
TGTGCCAGCAGCTTAACTGAAGGGGCCGGCACTGAAGCTTTCTTT
CASSLTEGAGTEAFF
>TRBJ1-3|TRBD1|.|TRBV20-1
TGCAGTGCTAGTTTGGGATACGGGGACAGGGGGCTTGGAAACACCATATATTTT
CSASLGYGDRGLGNTIYF
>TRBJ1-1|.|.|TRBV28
TGTGCCAGCAGTTTCAGCGCTGAAGCTTTCTTT
CASSFSAEAFF
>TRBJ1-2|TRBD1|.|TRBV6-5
TGTGCCAGCAGCCGGGACAGGGGGTATGGCTACACCTTC
CASSRDRGYGYTF
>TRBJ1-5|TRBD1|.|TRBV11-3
TGTGCCAGCAGCTTGGTAGGGGGCGAAGGCAATCAGCCCCAGCATTTT
CASSLVGGEGNQPQHF
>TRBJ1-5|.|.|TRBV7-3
TGTGCCAGCAGTCCACGACAGGCAAATAGCAATCAGCCCCAGCATTTT
CASSPRQANSNQPQHF
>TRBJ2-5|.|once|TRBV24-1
TGTGCCACCAGTGATTCTCGGGGTGCAGGAGAGACCCAGTACTTC
CATSDSRGAGETQYF
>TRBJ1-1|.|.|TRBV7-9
TGTGCCAGCAGCGGAGCGAGCACTGAAGCTTTCTTT
CASSGASTEAFF
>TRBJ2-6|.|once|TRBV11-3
TGTGCCAGCAGCTTAGGGAGGGCTGGGGCCAACGTCCTGACTTTC
CASSLGRAGANVLTF
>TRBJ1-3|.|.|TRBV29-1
TGCAGCGTTGAAGATGCAGGGAACTCTGGAAACACCATATATTTT
CSVEDAGNSGNTIYF
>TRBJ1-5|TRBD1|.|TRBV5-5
TGTGCCAGCAGCTTGGCGTGGACAGGGTACAATCAGCCCCAGCATTTT
CASSLAWTGYNQPQHF
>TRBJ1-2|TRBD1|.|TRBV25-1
TGTGCCAGCAGGGACAGGCGTCGGGGCTACACCTTC
CASRDRRRGYTF
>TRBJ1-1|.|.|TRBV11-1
TGTGCCAGCAGCCGGAGGACGGATACTGAAGCTTTCTTT
CASSRRTDTEAFF
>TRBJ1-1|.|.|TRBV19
TGTGCCAGTAGTACCCAGGGAGGGACTGAAGCTTTCTTT
CASSTQGGTEAFF
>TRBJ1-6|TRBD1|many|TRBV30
TGTGCCTGGAGTAGCGCAGGGGGCTCCTTTCTTAATTCACCCCTCCACTTT
CAWSSAGGSFLNSPLHF
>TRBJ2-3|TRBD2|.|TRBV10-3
TGTGCCATCAGTTGGACTAGCGGGAGAGAAACACTAGATACGCAGTATTTT
CAISWTSGRETLDTQYF
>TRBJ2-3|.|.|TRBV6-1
TGTGCCAGCAGTGAAATCAGGTATACAGATACGCAGTATTTT
CASSEIRYTDTQYF
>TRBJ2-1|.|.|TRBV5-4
TGTGCCAGCAGCACCCACCCGGGTCCACGCCCTAATGAGCAGTTCTTC
CASSTHPGPRPNEQFF
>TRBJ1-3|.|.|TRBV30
TGTGCCTGGAGTCTCTCTGGAAACACCATATATTTT
CAWSLSGNTIYF
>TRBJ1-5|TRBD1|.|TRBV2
TGTGCCAGCTCGGGACAGGGGAGCAATCAGCCCCAGCATTTT
CASSGQGSNQPQHF
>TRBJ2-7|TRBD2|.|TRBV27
TGTGCCAGCAGTTTATCGATCCGGGGGGGAATATCCGGCGGAGAGCAGTACTTC
CASSLSIRGGISGGEQYF
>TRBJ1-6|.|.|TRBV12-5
TGTGCTAGTGGTCCGGAAGGGGGTTCACCCCTCCACTTT
CASGPEGGSPLHF
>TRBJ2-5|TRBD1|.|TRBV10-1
TGCGCCAGCAGTGAGACGCTCCCCGGGACAGGGGTCGAAGAGACCCAGTACTTC
CASSETLPGTGVEETQYF
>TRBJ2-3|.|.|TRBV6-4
TGTGCCAGCAGTGACGGGACTGGCACAGATACGCAGTATTTT
CASSDGTGTDTQYF
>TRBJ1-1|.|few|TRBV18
TGTGCCAGCTCGTCGTCGGGTGACACTGAAGCTTTCTTT
CASSSSGDTEAFF
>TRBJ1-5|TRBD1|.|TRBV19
TGTGCCAGTAGTATAGCCCACCCGGGACAGGGTCTTGGCAATCAGCCCCAGCATTTT
CASSIAHPGQGLGNQPQHF
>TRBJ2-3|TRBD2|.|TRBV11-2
TGTGCCAGCAGACCCACTAGCGGGGGGCGTGCTAGCACAGATACGCAGTATTTT
CASRPTSGGRASTDTQYF
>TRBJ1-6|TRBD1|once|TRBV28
TGTGCCACACAACCGGGACAGGGTTTTCGGAATTCACCCCTCCACTTT
CATQPGQGFRNSPLHF